In this sample, the clone carrying this T cell receptor beta chain turned up many times. Its antigen is not identified. This entry is derived from a study of T-cell memory formation after mild COVID-19. The study's findings and limits: Clones that shrank (day 15 to 85) were balanced CD4/CD8, whereas later expanders leaned CD4+.

TCRdb used MiXCR to reprocess the 5' RACE reads, holding one entry per CDR3 protein. The table lists over 500,000 distinct CDR3 sequences, roughly 17% of them singletons. The V end was cut by 5 bases, the J end by 0 bases, with 19 bases between. The CDR3 loop spans 17 amino acids. The TCR was taken from an adult woman who had mild COVID-19 (a few samples of this study predate the infection). Cell type and time point are not known. The V and J genes are TRBV12-3 or TRBV12-4 and TRBJ2-5, with D possibly being TRBD1 or TRBD2 (6 bases each). Sequencing was done on a sample of PBMCs or a T cell subset sorted from them (not recorded which). The CDR3 bases are TGTGCCAGCAGTCAGCGAAGGGGGGCGCAGGACCAAGAGACCCAGTACTTC. Amino acids: CASSQRRGAQDQETQYF.